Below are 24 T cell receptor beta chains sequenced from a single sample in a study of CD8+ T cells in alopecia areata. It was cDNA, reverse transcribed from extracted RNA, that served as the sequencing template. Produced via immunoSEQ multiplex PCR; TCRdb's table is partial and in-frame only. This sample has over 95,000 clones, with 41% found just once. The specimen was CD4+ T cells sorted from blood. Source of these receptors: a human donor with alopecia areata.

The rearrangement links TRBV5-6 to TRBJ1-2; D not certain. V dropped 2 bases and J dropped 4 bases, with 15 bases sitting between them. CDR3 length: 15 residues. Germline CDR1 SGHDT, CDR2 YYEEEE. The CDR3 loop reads CASSFGPGLPYGYTF. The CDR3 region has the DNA TGTGCCAGCAGCTTTGGTCCAGGACTCCCCTATGGCTACACCTTC.

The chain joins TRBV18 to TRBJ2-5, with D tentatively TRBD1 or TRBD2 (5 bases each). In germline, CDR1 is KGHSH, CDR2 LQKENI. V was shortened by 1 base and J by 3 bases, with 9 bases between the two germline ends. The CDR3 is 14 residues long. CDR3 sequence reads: CASSPQLGEETQYF. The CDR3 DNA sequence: TGTGCCAGCTCACCACAACTGGGGGAAGAGACCCAGTACTTC.

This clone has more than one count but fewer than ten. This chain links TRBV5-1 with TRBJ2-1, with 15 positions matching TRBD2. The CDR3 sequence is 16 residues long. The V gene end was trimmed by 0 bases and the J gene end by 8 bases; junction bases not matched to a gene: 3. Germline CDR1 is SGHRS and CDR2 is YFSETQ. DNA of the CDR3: TGCGCCAGCAGCTTGGAGGGACTAGCGGGGGGCCATGAGCAGTTCTTC. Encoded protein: CASSLEGLAGGHEQFF.

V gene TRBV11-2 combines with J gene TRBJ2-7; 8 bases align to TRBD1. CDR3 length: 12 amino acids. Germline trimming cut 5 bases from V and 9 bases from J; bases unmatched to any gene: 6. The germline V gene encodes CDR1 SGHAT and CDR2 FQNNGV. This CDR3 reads CASSEDRALQYF. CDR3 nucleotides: TGTGCCAGCAGCGAGGACAGGGCACTGCAGTACTTC.

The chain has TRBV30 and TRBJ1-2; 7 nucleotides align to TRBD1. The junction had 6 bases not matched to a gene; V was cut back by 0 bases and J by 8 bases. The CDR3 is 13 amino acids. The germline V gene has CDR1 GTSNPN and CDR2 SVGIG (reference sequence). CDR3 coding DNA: TGTGCCTGGAGTGTACGGCGACAGGGCGGCTACACCTTC. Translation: CAWSVRRQGGYTF.

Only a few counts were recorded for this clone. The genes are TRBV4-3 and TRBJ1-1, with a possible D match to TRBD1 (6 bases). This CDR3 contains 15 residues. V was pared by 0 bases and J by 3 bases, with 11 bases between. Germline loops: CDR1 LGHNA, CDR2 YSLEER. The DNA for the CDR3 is TGCGCCAGCAGCCAAGACGGGGGGCTCTACACTGAAGCTTTCTTT. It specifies CASSQDGGLYTEAFF.

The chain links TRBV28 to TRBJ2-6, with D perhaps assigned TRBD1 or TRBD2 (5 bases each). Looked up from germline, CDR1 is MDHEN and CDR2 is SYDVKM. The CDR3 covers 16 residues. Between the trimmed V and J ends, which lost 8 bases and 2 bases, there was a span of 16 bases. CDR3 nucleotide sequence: TGTGCCAGCGTCCCGGGAATGGGGGCTGGGGCCAACGTCCTGACTTTC. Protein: CASVPGMGAGANVLTF.

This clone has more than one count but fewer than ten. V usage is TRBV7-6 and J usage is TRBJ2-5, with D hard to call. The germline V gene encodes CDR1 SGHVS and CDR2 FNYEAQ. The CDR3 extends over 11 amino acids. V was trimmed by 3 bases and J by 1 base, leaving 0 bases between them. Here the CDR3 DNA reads TGTGCCAGCAGCTTCCAAGAGACCCAGTACTTC. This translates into CASSFQETQYF.

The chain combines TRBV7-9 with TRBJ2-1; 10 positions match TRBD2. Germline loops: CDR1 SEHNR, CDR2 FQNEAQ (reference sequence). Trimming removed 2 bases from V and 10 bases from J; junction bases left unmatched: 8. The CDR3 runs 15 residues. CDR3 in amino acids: CASSLLAGVQGEQFF. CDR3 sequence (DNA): TGTGCCAGCAGCTTACTAGCGGGAGTTCAGGGGGAGCAGTTCTTC. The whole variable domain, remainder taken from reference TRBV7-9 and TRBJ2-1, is DTGVSQNPRHKITKRGQNVTFRCDPISEHNRLYWYRQTLGQGPEFLTYFQNEAQLEKSRLLSDRFSAERPKGSFSTLEIQRTEQGDSAMYLCASSLLAGVQGEQFFGPGTRLTVL.

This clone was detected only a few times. The chain's CDR3 is CASSPSWSGETQYF. The CDR3 DNA reads TGTGCCAGCAGCCCATCTTGGTCGGGAGAGACCCAGTACTTC. The J gene is TRBJ2-5, the V gene TRBV7-9; D is uncertain. V lost 5 bases, J lost 4 bases, and 14 bases lay in between. The germline V gene encodes CDR1 SEHNR and CDR2 FQNEAQ (reference sequence). The CDR3 spans 14 residues.

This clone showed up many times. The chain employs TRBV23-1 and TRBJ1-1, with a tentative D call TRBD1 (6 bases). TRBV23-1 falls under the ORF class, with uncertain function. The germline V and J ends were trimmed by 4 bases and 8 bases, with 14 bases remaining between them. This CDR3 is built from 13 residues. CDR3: CASSPKTGGEAFF. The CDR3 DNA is TGCGCCAGCAGTCCAAAGACAGGAGGCGAAGCTTTCTTT.

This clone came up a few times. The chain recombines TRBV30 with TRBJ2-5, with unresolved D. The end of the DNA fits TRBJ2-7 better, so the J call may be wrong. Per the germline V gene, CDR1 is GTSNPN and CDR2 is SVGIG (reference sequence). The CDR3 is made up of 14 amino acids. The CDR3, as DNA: TGTGCCTGGAGTTTTGACTCGGGCTCCTACGAGCAGTACTTC. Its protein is CAWSFDSGSYEQYF.

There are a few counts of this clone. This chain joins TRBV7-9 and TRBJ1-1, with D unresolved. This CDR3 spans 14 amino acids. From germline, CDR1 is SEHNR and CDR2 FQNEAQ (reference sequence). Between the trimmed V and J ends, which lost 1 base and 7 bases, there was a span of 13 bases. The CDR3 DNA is TGTGCCAGCAGCTTAGGGTTCAATAGTGATGAAGCTTTCTTT. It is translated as CASSLGFNSDEAFF.

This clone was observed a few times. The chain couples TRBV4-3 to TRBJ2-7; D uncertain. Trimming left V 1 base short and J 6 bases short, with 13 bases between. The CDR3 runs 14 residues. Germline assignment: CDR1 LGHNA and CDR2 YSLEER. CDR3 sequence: CASSQVLFLSEQYF. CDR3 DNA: TGCGCCAGCAGCCAAGTTCTATTCCTCTCCGAGCAGTACTTC.

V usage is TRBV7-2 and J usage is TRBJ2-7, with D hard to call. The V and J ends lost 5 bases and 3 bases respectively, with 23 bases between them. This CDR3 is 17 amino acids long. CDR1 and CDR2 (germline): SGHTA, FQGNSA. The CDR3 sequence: CASSPSPLGWRNYEQYF. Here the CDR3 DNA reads TGTGCCAGCAGCCCCAGCCCCTTGGGTTGGAGAAACTACGAGCAGTACTTC.

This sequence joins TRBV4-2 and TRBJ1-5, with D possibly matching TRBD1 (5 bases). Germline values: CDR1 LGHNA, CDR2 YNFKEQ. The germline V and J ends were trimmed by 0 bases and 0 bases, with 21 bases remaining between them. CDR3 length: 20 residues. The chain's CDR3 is CASSQDDRRSGPTSNQPQHF. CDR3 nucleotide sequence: TGTGCCAGCAGCCAAGATGACAGAAGGTCGGGGCCGACTAGCAATCAGCCCCAGCATTTT.

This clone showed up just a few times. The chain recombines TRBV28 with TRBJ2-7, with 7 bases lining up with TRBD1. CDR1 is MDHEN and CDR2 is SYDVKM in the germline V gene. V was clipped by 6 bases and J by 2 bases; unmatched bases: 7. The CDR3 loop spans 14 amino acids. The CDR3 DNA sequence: TGTGCCAGCAGCAACAGGGGAACCCCCTACGAGCAGTACTTC. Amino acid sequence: CASSNRGTPYEQYF.

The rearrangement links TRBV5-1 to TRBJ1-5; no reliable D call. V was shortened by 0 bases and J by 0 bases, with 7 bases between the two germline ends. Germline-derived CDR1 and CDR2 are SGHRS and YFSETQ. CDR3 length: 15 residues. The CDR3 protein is CASSLEPYSNQPQHF. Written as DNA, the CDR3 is TGCGCCAGCAGCTTGGAGCCCTATAGCAATCAGCCCCAGCATTTT.

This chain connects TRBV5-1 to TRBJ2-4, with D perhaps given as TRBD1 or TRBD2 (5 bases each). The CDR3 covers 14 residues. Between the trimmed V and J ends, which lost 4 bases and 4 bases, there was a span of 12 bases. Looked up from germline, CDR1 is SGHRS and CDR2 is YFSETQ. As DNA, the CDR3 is TGCGCCAGCAGCAACCGGGACGGGAAAAACATTCAGTACTTC. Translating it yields CASSNRDGKNIQYF.

The CDR3 DNA is TGTGCCAGCAGTGATCCGACAGGGACCTGGTATGGCTACACCTTC. This gives the protein CASSDPTGTWYGYTF. The chain uses TRBV28 and TRBJ1-2; 7 nucleotides agree with TRBD1. The CDR3 loop spans 15 amino acids. Trimming at V came to 5 bases and at J to 5 bases, leaving 11 bases not matched to a gene. Germline V lookup: CDR1 MDHEN, CDR2 SYDVKM.

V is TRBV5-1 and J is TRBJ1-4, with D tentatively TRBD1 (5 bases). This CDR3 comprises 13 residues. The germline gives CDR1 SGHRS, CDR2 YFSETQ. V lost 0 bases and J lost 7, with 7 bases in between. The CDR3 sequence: CASSLAGTEKLFF. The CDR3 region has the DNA TGCGCCAGCAGCTTGGCGGGGACTGAAAAACTGTTTTTT.

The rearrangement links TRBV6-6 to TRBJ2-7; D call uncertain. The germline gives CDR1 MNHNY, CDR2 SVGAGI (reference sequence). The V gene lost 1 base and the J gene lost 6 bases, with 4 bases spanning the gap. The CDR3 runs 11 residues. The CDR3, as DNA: TGTGCCAGCAGTTACTTGCGCGAGCAGTACTTC. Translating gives CASSYLREQYF.

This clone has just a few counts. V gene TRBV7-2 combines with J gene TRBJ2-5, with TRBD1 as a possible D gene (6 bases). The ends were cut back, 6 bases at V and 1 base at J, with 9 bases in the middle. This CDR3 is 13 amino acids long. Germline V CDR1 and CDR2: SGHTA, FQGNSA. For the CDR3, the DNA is TGTGCCAGCAGGCGGACAGCCCAAGAGACCCAGTACTTC. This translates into CASRRTAQETQYF.

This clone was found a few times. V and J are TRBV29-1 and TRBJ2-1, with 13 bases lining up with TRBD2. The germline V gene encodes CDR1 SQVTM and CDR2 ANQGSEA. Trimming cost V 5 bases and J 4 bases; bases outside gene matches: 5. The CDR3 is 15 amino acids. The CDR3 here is CSVIRLAGGYNEQFF. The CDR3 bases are TGCAGCGTTATACGACTAGCGGGAGGTTACAATGAGCAGTTCTTC.